This T cell receptor (beta chain) was observed in a study of T cell responses to AZD1222 COVID-19 vaccine. Findings and limits, study-wide: Seropositive at baseline were only a handful of AZD1222 recipients. Every sample of the repertoires postdated the peak T cell response. Donors in the cohort were predominantly white British and more often female, and clonal diversity was possibly underestimated. Two AZD1222 administrations were followed by greater Spike-specific TCR breadth and depth.

CDR1 is SGHNT, CDR2 YYREEE, per germline (reference sequence). The CDR3 spans 15 residues. The V end was cut by 1 base, the J end by 2 bases, with 10 bases between. Measured with immunoSEQ multiplex PCR; TCRdb has only the in-frame clones, and not every one. The profile shows 30,000 to 50,000 clones, 88% of them singletons. About this clone: The antigen is undetermined.

The specimen comprised peripheral blood, sampled 28 days after the second dose of the MenACWY control vaccine. This sequence originates from an adult who received the MenACWY meningococcal vaccine as a control. The rearrangement links TRBV5-4 to TRBJ2-1; TRBD2 might be the D (6 bases). The CDR3 coding sequence is TGTGCCAGCAGCTTGAGAAAGCGGGCCTACAATGAGCAGTTCTTC. Protein product: CASSLRKRAYNEQFF.